The clone carrying this T cell receptor (beta chain) occurred many times. As yet, its antigen is unknown. This specimen belongs to a study of T cells after yellow fever vaccination. General study results and limits: Most clones from primary vaccination resurfaced after the booster (about 95% CD4, 88% CD8).

Germline CDR1 SGHDN, CDR2 FVKESK. Between the trimmed V and J ends, which lost 4 bases and 4 bases, there was a span of 11 bases. The CDR3 covers 14 residues. TCRdb re-called the 5' RACE reads through MiXCR, storing one row per CDR3 protein. Of about 58,000 distinct CDR3 sequences listed, approximately 6.5% are singletons. The sequence came from a man younger than 35 who received the YFV17D yellow fever vaccine. The V gene is TRBV14, the J gene TRBJ2-1, with D uncertain. Material: CD8+ T cells sorted from PBMCs, obtained on the day of the first yellow fever vaccination. The CDR3 here is CASSLNPVYNEQFF. The CDR3 nucleotides read TGTGCCAGCAGCCTTAATCCGGTGTACAATGAGCAGTTCTTC.